The source of this T cell receptor beta chain is a study of OX40 agonist ivuxolimab in advanced cancers. Study summary: Head and neck, renal cell, melanoma or hepatocellular carcinoma were the cancers that dose-escalation patients had. Study-level points and caveats: Clonal expansion was seen in CD4+ and CD8+ blood T cells by week 6 at 0.1 to 3.0 mg/kg.

Profiling relied on immunoSEQ multiplex PCR, and the TCRdb table lists in-frame clones only, not all of them. The table shows 20,000 to 25,000 clones, with about 88% occurring only once. Germline V CDR1 and CDR2: PRHDT, FYEKMQ (reference sequence). The CDR3 consists of 17 residues. V shed 1 base and J 6 bases; nucleotides not matched to a gene: 10. Of note for this clone: Its antigen is not identified.

This clonotype was obtained from an adult with an advanced solid tumor such as melanoma, head and neck, liver or kidney cancer. The input for sequencing was CD4+ or CD8+ T cells sorted from blood, taken in a trial of the OX40 agonist ivuxolimab. This chain connects TRBV13 to TRBJ2-7; 12 bases align to TRBD1. In DNA, the CDR3 is TGTGCCAGCAGCTTAGAATTGGGACAGGGGGCGTACGCCGAGCAGTACTTC. The encoded protein is CASSLELGQGAYAEQYF. The entire variable domain, with the rest obtained from reference TRBV13 and TRBJ2-7, is as follows: AAGVIQSPRHLIKEKRETATLKCYPIPRHDTVYWYQQGPGQDPQFLISFYEKMQSDKGSIPDRFSAQQFSDYHSELNMSSLELGDSALYFCASSLELGQGAYAEQYFGPGTRLTVT.